This T cell receptor beta chain derives from a study of cytomegalovirus exposure and HLA in healthy donors. Study-level results: Later work showed greater clonal expansion in HLA-associated TCR beta chains than in equally common others. In a later analysis, donors in an Asian-associated ancestry cluster reportedly had fewer N-insertions in productive TCRs than the cohort mean. Across donors, sequencing depth was assumed by presence/absence analyses to be roughly uniform.

PCR was performed using 60 Vbeta and 13 Jbeta primers. Sequencing used immunoSEQ multiplex PCR; TCRdb keeps in-frame clones, though not all of them. This sample contains some 28,000 clones. Note on this clone: Its antigen is not identified.

With 2 bases removed from V and 5 bases from J, the gap between germline ends came to 7 bases. CDR1 and CDR2 from the germline V gene are SGHVS and FQNEAQ. This CDR3 contains 14 residues. The clonotype originates from a man aged 30 to 45 in good health and CMV-seronegative. What was sequenced was PBMCs. The chain couples TRBV7-8 to TRBJ1-6; weak D call: TRBD1 (6 bases). The CDR3 nucleotides are TGTGCCAGCAGCTTAAGGACAGATAATTCACCCCTCCACTTT. Translated, it gives CASSLRTDNSPLHF. The full variable domain, with the rest looked up from reference TRBV7-8 and TRBJ1-6, is GAGVSQSPRYKVAKRGQDVALRCDPISGHVSLFWYQQALGQGPEFLTYFQNEAQLDKSGLPSDRFFAERPEGSVSTLKIQRTQQEDSAVYLCASSLRTDNSPLHFGNGTRLTVT.